Below, 6 T cell receptor beta chains from the same sample are listed, as sequenced in a study of CD8 T cells in Susac syndrome. A quantity of about 0.45 to 1 ug RNA underwent reverse transcription using random hexamers. TCRdb processed the immunoSEQ multiplex PCR reads anew with MiXCR; each CDR3 protein has one entry. This table holds about 130,000 distinct CDR3 sequences, approximately 95% found once. The material sequenced was CD8+ T cells from PBMCs. These receptors were collected from a human donor with Susac syndrome.

The table lists this clonotype with a count of one. This rearrangement joins TRBV9 to TRBJ2-5, with D possibly matching TRBD1 (6 bases). Germline V gene lookup returns CDR1 SGDLS and CDR2 YYNGEE. The germline V and J ends were trimmed by 4 bases and 5 bases, with 15 bases remaining between them. This CDR3 is 14 amino acids long. The CDR3 DNA follows: TGTGCCAGCAGCCCCGGACAGATTGGGGAGACCCAGTACTTC. Its protein product is CASSPGQIGETQYF.

The chain joins TRBV20-1 to TRBJ1-2, with D possibly being TRBD1 (6 bases). Trimming stripped 4 bases from V and 2 bases from J, with 11 bases between. The germline V gene encodes CDR1 DFQATT and CDR2 SNEGSKA (reference sequence). The CDR3 length is 13 residues. For the CDR3, the DNA is TGCAGTGCTACCTCCCAGGGGAACTATGGCTACACCTTC. It is translated as CSATSQGNYGYTF.

This chain connects TRBV6-6 to TRBJ1-5; 8 bases match TRBD1. The length of the CDR3 is 12 residues. V was clipped by 5 bases and J by 9 bases; unmatched bases: 3. Germline V CDR1 and CDR2: MNHNY, SVGAGI (reference sequence). This CDR3 is CASSTGGTPQHF. The CDR3 bases are TGTGCCAGCAGTACAGGGGGGACGCCCCAGCATTTT.

The chain joins TRBV2 to TRBJ1-1; D remains unclear. V dropped 4 bases and J dropped 1 base, with 7 bases sitting between them. This CDR3 has 13 residues. Germline V gene sequence: CDR1 SNHLY, CDR2 FYNNEI. The DNA for the CDR3 is TGTGCCAGCAGTGGACGGGGGAACACTGAAGCTTTCTTT. The encoded protein is CASSGRGNTEAFF.

This clonotype was counted only a few times. The rearrangement links TRBV7-9 to TRBJ1-1, with a weak D call TRBD1 (5 bases). V was shortened by 2 bases and J by 7 bases, with 11 bases between the two germline ends. This CDR3 region has 13 residues. Germline assignment: CDR1 SEHNR and CDR2 FQNEAQ (reference sequence). The CDR3 loop is CASSLSGTGEAFF. In DNA, the CDR3 is TGTGCCAGCAGCTTAAGCGGGACTGGTGAAGCTTTCTTT.

The chain's CDR3 is CASSPRPDPWEGTYNEQFF. In DNA, the CDR3 is TGTGCCAGCAGTCCACGCCCCGACCCTTGGGAGGGTACGTACAATGAGCAGTTCTTC. The rearrangement joins TRBV12-3 or TRBV12-4 to TRBJ2-1, with 7 bases matching TRBD2. The CDR3 is made up of 19 amino acids. The junction had 20 bases not matched to a gene; V was cut back by 5 bases and J by 4 bases.